These T cell receptor beta chains were read from a single sample in a study of OX40 agonist ivuxolimab in advanced cancers. The method was immunoSEQ multiplex PCR; TCRdb's version includes in-frame clones alone and lacks a portion of them. The sample includes 15,000 to 20,000 clones, around 67% seen only once; the top ten take roughly a third. Here the sequenced sample was CD4+ or CD8+ T cells sorted from blood, taken in a trial of the OX40 agonist ivuxolimab. All receptors derive from an adult with an advanced solid tumor such as melanoma, head and neck, liver or kidney cancer. Each CDR3 is given without its conserved first and last residue.

CDR3 protein,J gene,V gene
ASCERGGVYEQY,TRBJ2-7,TRBV13
ASSKEFLFETQY,TRBJ2-5,TRBV21-1
ASSQDGGGSYEQY,TRBJ2-7,TRBV4-1
ASTDRNPGQPQH,TRBJ1-5,TRBV19
ASSLGPRDSYEQY,TRBJ2-7,TRBV5-1
ASSLALERSYEQY,TRBJ2-7,TRBV5-1
AWSPTNTGELF,TRBJ2-2,TRBV30
ASRTREIEAF,TRBJ1-1,TRBV7-9
ASSLDRGRGGYT,TRBJ1-2,TRBV9
ASSLANGGREGYT,TRBJ1-2,TRBV5-4
ASSMQGPYEQY,TRBJ2-7,TRBV19
ASSLVGLYEQY,TRBJ2-7,TRBV7-9
ASSDYEQF,TRBJ2-1,TRBV2
ASSPANEAF,TRBJ1-1,TRBV9
ASSPRLAGGPLNEQF,TRBJ2-1,TRBV27
ASSLGGPNEQF,TRBJ2-1,TRBV5-1
ASSPRGAKNIQY,TRBJ2-4,TRBV27
ASSHLLGDVYNEQF,TRBJ2-1,TRBV4-1
ASSLFKGELF,TRBJ2-2,TRBV4-3
ASRSGQGGIYGYT,TRBJ1-2,TRBV12-2
ASRGGTSNQPQH,TRBJ1-5,TRBV28
ASSHPDRPRGYT,TRBJ1-2,TRBV6-6
ASSTGTSGGARTDTQY,TRBJ2-3,TRBV19
ASSPAPVDSGAYGYT,TRBJ1-2,TRBV7-2
ASSPTGVDQPQH,TRBJ1-5,TRBV19
ASDPGGSSYEQY,TRBJ2-7,TRBV28
ASSATGVVSTEAF,TRBJ1-1,TRBV19
ASSLILSGTGNTGELF,TRBJ2-2,TRBV5-5
ASGGVNQPQH,TRBJ1-5,TRBV28
ASSEPGTGNEETQY,TRBJ2-5,TRBV10-1
ASSPGITGGELF,TRBJ2-2,TRBV7-6
ASSLLEKLF,TRBJ1-4,TRBV5-5
ASSGSGTGGIWIPKNIQY,TRBJ2-4,TRBV19
ASSLWGVNTEAF,TRBJ1-1,TRBV5-5